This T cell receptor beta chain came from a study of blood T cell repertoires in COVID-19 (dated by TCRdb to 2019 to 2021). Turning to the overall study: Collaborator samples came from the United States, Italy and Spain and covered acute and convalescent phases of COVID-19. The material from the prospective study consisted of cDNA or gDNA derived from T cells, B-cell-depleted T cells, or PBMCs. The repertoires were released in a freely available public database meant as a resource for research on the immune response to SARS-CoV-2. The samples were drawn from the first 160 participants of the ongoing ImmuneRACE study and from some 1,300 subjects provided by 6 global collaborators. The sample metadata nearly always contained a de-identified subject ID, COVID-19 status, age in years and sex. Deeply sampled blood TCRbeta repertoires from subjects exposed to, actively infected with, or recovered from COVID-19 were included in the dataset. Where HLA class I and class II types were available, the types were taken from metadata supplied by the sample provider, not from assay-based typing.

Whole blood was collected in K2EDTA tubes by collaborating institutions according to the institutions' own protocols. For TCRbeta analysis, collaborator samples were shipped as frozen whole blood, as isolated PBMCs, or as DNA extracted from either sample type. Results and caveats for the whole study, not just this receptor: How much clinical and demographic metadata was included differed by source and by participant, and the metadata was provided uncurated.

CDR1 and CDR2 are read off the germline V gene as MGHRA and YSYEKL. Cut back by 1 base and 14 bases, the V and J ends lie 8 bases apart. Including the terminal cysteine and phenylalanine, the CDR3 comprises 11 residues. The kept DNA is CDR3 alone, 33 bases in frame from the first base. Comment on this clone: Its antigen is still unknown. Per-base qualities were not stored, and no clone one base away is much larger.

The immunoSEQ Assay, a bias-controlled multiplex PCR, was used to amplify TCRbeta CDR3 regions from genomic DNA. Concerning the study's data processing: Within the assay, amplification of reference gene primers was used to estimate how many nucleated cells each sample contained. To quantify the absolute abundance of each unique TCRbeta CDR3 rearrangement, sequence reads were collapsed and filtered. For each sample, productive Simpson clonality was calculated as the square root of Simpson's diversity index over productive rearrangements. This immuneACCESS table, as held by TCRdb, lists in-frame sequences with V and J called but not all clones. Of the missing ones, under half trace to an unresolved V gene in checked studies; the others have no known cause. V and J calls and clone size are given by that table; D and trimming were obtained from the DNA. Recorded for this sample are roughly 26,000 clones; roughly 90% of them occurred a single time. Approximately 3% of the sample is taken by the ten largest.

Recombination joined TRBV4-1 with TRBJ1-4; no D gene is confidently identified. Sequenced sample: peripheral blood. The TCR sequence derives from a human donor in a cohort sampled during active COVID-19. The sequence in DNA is TGCGCCAGCAGCCAAGGAGAGGCTCTGTTTTTT. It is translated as CASSQGEALFF.